The T cell receptor beta chain under discussion was sequenced for a study of blood T cell repertoires in COVID-19 (dated by TCRdb to the early 2020s). Looking at the study overall: Samples covering the acute and convalescent phases of COVID-19 were provided by collaborators in the United States, Italy and Spain. The material from the prospective study consisted of cDNA or gDNA derived from T cells, B-cell-depleted T cells, or PBMCs. Subjects who had been exposed to COVID-19, were actively infected with it, or had recovered from it provided the deeply sampled blood TCRbeta repertoires that made up the dataset. The repertoires were released in a freely available public database intended as a resource for research on the immune response to SARS-CoV-2. The samples were drawn from the first 160 participants of the ongoing ImmuneRACE study and from roughly 1,300 subjects provided by 6 global collaborators. A de-identified subject ID, COVID-19 status, age in years and sex were almost always included in the sample metadata. Where available, HLA class I and class II types were obtained from metadata supplied by the sample provider rather than from assay-based typing.

Points on this clone: Its antigen is unknown. Qualities for individual bases were not recorded, and no much larger clone is one base off.

Beyond this particular receptor, the publication reports: How much clinical and demographic metadata was included differed by source and by participant, and the metadata was provided uncurated.

The immunoSEQ Assay, a bias-controlled multiplex PCR, was used to amplify TCRbeta CDR3 regions from genomic DNA. Regarding the original processing steps: The number of nucleated cells in each sample was estimated from the amplification of reference gene primers within the assay. To quantify the absolute abundance of each unique TCRbeta CDR3 rearrangement, sequence reads were collapsed and filtered. Productive Simpson clonality was computed per sample as the square root of Simpson's diversity index over productive rearrangements. Imported from immuneACCESS, the table was reduced by TCRdb to in-frame sequences with V and J called. These copies leave out some clones; in studies compared against another copy, an unresolved V gene accounts for under half, and the cause of the remainder is not known. The DNA was the basis for D and trimming; V, J and clone size are from that table. The sample table records a few hundred thousand clones; roughly 90% of these occur just once. The top ten clones comprise roughly 7.2% of the sample.

One collaborating source in Seattle enrolled patients while the patients were actively infected and followed the patients over time throughout the course of disease. The collaborating institutions used their own protocols to collect whole blood in K2EDTA tubes. For TCRbeta analysis, collaborator samples were shipped as frozen whole blood, as isolated PBMCs, or as DNA extracted from either sample type. V and J are truncated by 1 base and 4 bases respectively, leaving an intervening sequence of 10 bases. Sequences MNHNS (CDR1) and SASEGT (CDR2) are obtained from the germline V gene. The CDR3 runs 14 residues from the cysteine to the phenylalanine. The CDR3 DNA has 42 bases and is translated from base 1.

Input material: peripheral blood. The clonotype originates from a woman aged 55-70 years with COVID-19, enrolled during active disease. The rearranged chain carries TRBV6-1 and TRBJ1-1; the D region possibly corresponds to TRBD1 (5 bases align). The CDR3 loop reads CASSEGSGATEAFF. The nucleotides read TGTGCCAGCAGTGAAGGGAGCGGGGCCACTGAAGCTTTCTTT.